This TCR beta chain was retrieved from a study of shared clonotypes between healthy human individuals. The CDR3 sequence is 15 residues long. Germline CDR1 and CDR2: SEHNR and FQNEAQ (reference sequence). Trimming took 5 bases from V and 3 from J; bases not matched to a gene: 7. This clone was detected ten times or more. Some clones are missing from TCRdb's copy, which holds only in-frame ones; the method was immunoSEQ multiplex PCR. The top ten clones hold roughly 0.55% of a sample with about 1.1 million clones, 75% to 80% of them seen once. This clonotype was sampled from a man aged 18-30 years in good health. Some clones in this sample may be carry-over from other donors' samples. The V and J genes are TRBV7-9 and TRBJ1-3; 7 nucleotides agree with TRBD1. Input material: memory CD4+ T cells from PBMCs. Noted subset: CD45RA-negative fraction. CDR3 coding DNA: TGTGCCAGCAGCCCGACAGGGAGAGGTGGAAACACCATATATTTT. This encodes CASSPTGRGGNTIYF.